The sequence of this TCR beta chain was determined in a study of cytomegalovirus exposure and HLA in healthy donors. Whole-study results and caveats: Prior analysis indicated that the majority of TCR beta V segments exhibited productivity approximately 90% or approximately 30% of the time.

As to this clone: Its antigen remains unidentified.

Amplification used 60 Vbeta primers and 13 Jbeta primers. Sequencing was performed with immunoSEQ multiplex PCR; in TCRdb, only in-frame clones are kept and a portion is missing. Of some 120,000 clones in the sample, 17% were seen once. The TCR comes from a female donor in good health and CMV-seropositive. Specimen: PBMCs.

The CDR3 bases are TGTGCCAGCAGCTCTGGACAGGGGGAGGGAATCGCTGAAGCTTTCTTT. Amino acid sequence: CASSSGQGEGIAEAFF. This sequence joins TRBV6-6 and TRBJ1-1, with 10 bases identical to TRBD1. Germline V gene sequence: CDR1 MNHNY, CDR2 SVGAGI (reference sequence). V shed 6 bases, J shed 6 bases, and the junction held 13 bases outside the gene matches. CDR3 length: 16 residues.